Shown below are 30 T cell receptor beta chains from a single sample sequenced in a study of cytomegalovirus exposure and HLA in healthy donors. Amplification used 60 Vbeta primers and 13 Jbeta primers. TCRdb keeps only in-frame clones here, not all; method: immunoSEQ multiplex PCR. The sample holds 87,000 or so clones, 64% seen once. Sequencing was done on a sample of PBMCs. Every receptor here comes from a man between 60 and 75 years old in good health and CMV-seronegative.

The V gene is TRBV10-3, the J gene TRBJ2-7; 10 positions agree with TRBD1. With 9 bases clipped from V and 0 bases from J, the junction kept 11 bases outside the gene matches. The germline gives CDR1 ENHRY, CDR2 SYGVKD. The CDR3 has 16 residues. The chain's CDR3 is CAITRDRGFSSYEQYF. Written as DNA, the CDR3 is TGTGCCATAACCCGGGACAGGGGCTTCTCCTCCTACGAGCAGTACTTC.

The chain links TRBV25-1 to TRBJ2-5; D is undetermined. V was pared by 1 base and J by 2 bases, with 8 bases between. Germline CDR1 MGHDK, CDR2 SYGVNS. This CDR3 comprises 14 residues. CDR3 in amino acids: CASSELVKQETQYF. In DNA form, the CDR3 reads TGTGCCAGCAGTGAATTAGTAAAACAAGAGACCCAGTACTTC.

Many counts were recorded for this clone. V is TRBV2 and J is TRBJ2-1, with a tentative D call TRBD2 (10 bases). The CDR3 is 21 residues long. V lost 7 bases and J lost 4, with 35 bases in between. Germline V gene sequence: CDR1 SNHLY, CDR2 FYNNEI. In DNA form, the CDR3 reads TGTGCCAGCAAACTCTACCCGGGACAGGGTGGTGTAGCGGGAGGTTACAATGAGCAGTTCTTC. The encoded protein is CASKLYPGQGGVAGGYNEQFF.

This clone was seen just once. In the same sample, other DNA sequences code for this CDR3. The CDR3 coding sequence is TGCGCCAGCAGCCAACTCAACAGGGCGGACTATGGCTACACCTTC. This translates into CASSQLNRADYGYTF. The V call is TRBV4-1, the J call TRBJ1-2; D is possibly TRBD1 (6 bases). V was clipped by 2 bases and J by 3 bases, with 13 bases between them. Germline V gene sequence: CDR1 MGHRA, CDR2 YSYEKL. The CDR3 is 15 amino acids.

The chain carries TRBV27 and TRBJ2-2, with a tentative D call TRBD2 (5 bases). The CDR3 is 14 residues long. Trimming removed 3 bases from V and 1 base from J, with 6 bases in between. CDR1 is MNHEY and CDR2 is SMNVEV in the germline V gene (reference sequence). For the CDR3, the DNA is TGTGCCAGCAGTTTCGGGGTGAACACCGGGGAGCTGTTTTTT. It specifies CASSFGVNTGELFF.

V is TRBV7-6 and J is TRBJ2-3; D might be TRBD1 (6 bases). This CDR3 comprises 14 residues. V was shortened by 5 bases and J by 6 bases, with 15 bases between the two germline ends. Per germline, CDR1 SGHVS and CDR2 FNYEAQ. CDR3 in amino acids: CASSRDTSLDTQYF. CDR3 in DNA: TGTGCCAGCAGCAGGGACACCTCCTTGGATACGCAGTATTTT. The complete variable domain, with remaining parts taken from reference TRBV7-6 and TRBJ2-3, reads GAGVSQSPRYKVTKRGQDVALRCDPISGHVSLYWYRQALGQGPEFLTYFNYEAQQDKSGLPNDRFSAERPEGSISTLTIQRTEQRDSAMYRCASSRDTSLDTQYFGPGTRLTVL.

The table lists this clone with a few counts. The chain uses TRBV11-2 and TRBJ1-5; D is possibly TRBD1 (6 bases). Per germline, CDR1 SGHAT and CDR2 FQNNGV. Trimming pared 3 bases from V and 0 bases from J, leaving 18 bases between. The CDR3 contains 18 residues. The CDR3 region is CASSFTGQKRYSNQPQHF. CDR3 sequence (DNA): TGTGCCAGCAGCTTTACAGGGCAGAAGAGATATAGCAATCAGCCCCAGCATTTT.

V and J are TRBV15 and TRBJ2-7; 7 nucleotides match TRBD1. Losses at the gene ends were 1 base for V and 3 bases for J; bases not matched to a gene: 6. Germline V gene lookup returns CDR1 LNHNV and CDR2 YYDKDF (reference sequence). This CDR3 is built from 15 residues. DNA of the CDR3: TGTGCCACCAGCAGAGCAGGGACAGCAATCTACGAGCAGTACTTC. As protein: CATSRAGTAIYEQYF. The full variable domain, its missing parts supplied by reference TRBV15 and TRBJ2-7, is DAMVIQNPRYQVTQFGKPVTLSCSQTLNHNVMYWYQQKSSQAPKLLFHYYDKDFNNEADTPDNFQSRRPNTSFCFLDIRSPGLGDTAMYLCATSRAGTAIYEQYFGPGTRLTVT.

The gene calls are TRBV25-1 and TRBJ2-7; 12 bases match TRBD1. CDR3 length: 16 residues. From germline, CDR1 is MGHDK and CDR2 SYGVNS. Losses at the gene ends were 3 bases for V and 6 bases for J; bases not matched to a gene: 9. The CDR3 is CASSEGAGTGGGEQYF. The CDR3 bases are TGTGCCAGCAGTGAGGGGGCCGGGACAGGGGGCGGCGAGCAGTACTTC.

CDR3 amino acids: CASSLREGGPGELFF. CDR3 nucleotides: TGTGCCAGCAGCTTACGAGAGGGCGGTCCCGGGGAGCTGTTTTTT. The chain is built from TRBV11-2 and TRBJ2-2; TRBD2 might be the D (5 bases). This CDR3 region has 15 residues. Germline loops: CDR1 SGHAT, CDR2 FQNNGV. V was clipped by 2 bases and J by 6 bases, with 13 bases between them.

As for this clone: It is unclear where the CDR3 begins or ends on the DNA, so no DNA is shown, and the CDR3 is as TCRdb lists it. This CDR3 reads CASSSLDKGGSPLHF. V usage is TRBV27 and J usage is TRBJ1-6. Germline assignment: CDR1 MNHEY and CDR2 SMNVEV (reference sequence). The CDR3 is 15 residues long, ends included.

The gene calls are TRBV28 and TRBJ1-2; TRBD1 agrees at 7 bases. J lost 5 bases, V lost 5 bases, and 5 bases had no gene match. The CDR3 length is 13 residues. CDR1 is MDHEN and CDR2 is SYDVKM in the germline V gene. CDR3 DNA: TGTGCCAGCAGTATCGCGGGACAGTATGGCTACACCTTC. It specifies CASSIAGQYGYTF.

This clone was seen only a few times. The germline gene is not matched at one end of the junction; a read error may be the cause. This sequence joins TRBV5-6 and TRBJ1-3, with D possibly matching TRBD1 (6 bases). Looked up from germline, CDR1 is SGHDT and CDR2 is YYEEEE. The CDR3 runs to 15 residues. The CDR3: CASSPWTGTRNTIYF. The CDR3 DNA reads as TGCGCCAGCAGCCCCTGGACCGGGACACGAAACACCATATATTTT.

This rearrangement joins TRBV5-1 to TRBJ1-5; TRBD1 is a possible D gene (5 bases). Looked up from germline, CDR1 is SGHRS and CDR2 is YFSETQ. V was shortened by 0 bases and J by 2 bases, with 9 bases between the two germline ends. The CDR3 has 15 amino acids. CDR3 in amino acids: CASSLDGGGNQPQHF. Written as DNA, the CDR3 is TGCGCCAGCAGCTTGGACGGGGGAGGCAATCAGCCCCAGCATTTT.

J is TRBJ2-5 and V is TRBV5-1, with 14 bases that match TRBD2. The germline V gene encodes CDR1 SGHRS and CDR2 YFSETQ. The length of the CDR3 is 16 residues. V shed 4 bases and J 7 bases; nucleotides not matched to a gene: 9. The CDR3 coding sequence is TGCGCCAGCAGCCCGGGACTAGCGGGAGTCGACGGGACCCAGTACTTC. It encodes CASSPGLAGVDGTQYF.

This clone turned up a few times. The chain joins TRBV4-1 to TRBJ2-3; the match to TRBD2 covers 12 bases. CDR1 and CDR2 (germline): MGHRA, YSYEKL. The CDR3 is 17 residues long. Unmatched junction bases numbered 13, after V lost 8 bases and J lost 4 bases. CDR3: CASRSGLAGGLADTQYF. The CDR3 coding sequence is TGCGCCAGCCGTAGCGGGCTAGCGGGAGGGCTCGCAGATACGCAGTATTTT.

The chain uses TRBV11-2 and TRBJ1-5; TRBD1 agrees at 11 bases. There are 17 residues in the CDR3. Germline lookup yields CDR1 SGHAT and CDR2 FQNNGV. Trimming cost V 5 bases and J 1 base; bases outside gene matches: 7. The chain's CDR3 is CASSPWTGGGSNQPQHF. The CDR3 region has the DNA TGTGCCAGCAGCCCGTGGACAGGGGGCGGAAGCAATCAGCCCCAGCATTTT.

The chain uses TRBV28 and TRBJ2-5; possible D gene TRBD1, 8 bases. V was trimmed by 7 bases and J by 7 bases, leaving 10 bases between them. Germline-derived CDR1 and CDR2 are MDHEN and SYDVKM. There are 11 residues in the CDR3. The CDR3 DNA follows: TGTGCCAGCAACAGGGGGGGGACCCAGTACTTC. Protein: CASNRGGTQYF.

The V gene is TRBV11-3, the J gene TRBJ1-2, with 9 positions matching TRBD1. The CDR3 has 15 residues. CDR1 is SGHNT, CDR2 YENEEA, per germline. With V trimmed by 4 bases and J by 4 bases, 7 bases remained unmatched. In nucleotides, the CDR3 is TGTGCCAGCAGCTACCAGGGACAGGGCCCCTATGGCTACACCTTC. It translates to CASSYQGQGPYGYTF.

The chain combines TRBV11-3 with TRBJ2-1, with D tentatively TRBD2 (5 bases). Looked up from germline, CDR1 is SGHNT and CDR2 is YENEEA. The CDR3 has 15 amino acids. V lost 2 bases and J lost 0, with 8 bases in between. CDR3 region: CASSLFRGSYNEQFF. In DNA, the CDR3 is TGTGCCAGCAGCTTATTCCGGGGCTCCTACAATGAGCAGTTCTTC. The complete variable domain, with remaining parts taken from reference TRBV11-3 and TRBJ2-1, reads EAGVVQSPRYKIIEKKQPVAFWCNPISGHNTLYWYLQNLGQGPELLIRYENEEAVDDSQLPKDRFSAERLKGVDSTLKIQPAELGDSAVYLCASSLFRGSYNEQFFGPGTRLTVL.

The chain links TRBV19 to TRBJ1-5; TRBD1 matches 9 bases. The CDR3 has 15 residues. CDR1 and CDR2 (germline): LNHDA, SQIVND (reference sequence). V shed 8 bases and J 7 bases; nucleotides not matched to a gene: 12. CDR3 nucleotide sequence: TGTGCCAGTGAAACCGGGACAGGGATGGTCCAGCCCCAGCATTTT. This translates into CASETGTGMVQPQHF.

The genes are TRBV7-9 and TRBJ2-5; D ambiguous. The J call is doubtful: the DNA matches TRBJ2-7 better. Germline lookup yields CDR1 SEHNR and CDR2 FQNEAQ (reference sequence). The CDR3 totals 12 residues. CDR3 in amino acids: CASSLVGYEQYF. The CDR3 DNA reads TGTGCCAGCAGCTTAGTGGGCTACGAGCAGTACTTC.

The chain links TRBV2 to TRBJ1-5; no definite D call. Trimming removed 6 bases at V and 0 bases at J, with 9 bases between. The CDR3 is 14 amino acids. CDR1 is SNHLY, CDR2 FYNNEI, per germline. The DNA of the CDR3 is TGTGCCAGCAGCCTACAGATTAGCAATCAGCCCCAGCATTTT. Translating gives CASSLQISNQPQHF.

Only a few counts were recorded for this clone. V gene TRBV28 combines with J gene TRBJ1-1, with TRBD1 as a possible D gene (5 bases). CDR1 is MDHEN and CDR2 is SYDVKM in the germline V gene. Deletions cut 2 bases from V and 4 bases from J, with 11 bases between. The CDR3 has 14 residues. The CDR3 loop reads CASSLGGIGTEAFF. As DNA, the CDR3 is TGTGCCAGCAGTTTAGGGGGGATAGGCACTGAAGCTTTCTTT.

The CDR3 is CASSYSSGPAAGYTF. The CDR3, as DNA: TGTGCCAGCAGTTACAGTTCAGGGCCCGCAGCAGGCTACACCTTC. This chain links TRBV6-6 with TRBJ1-2, with D possibly TRBD1 on 5 matching bases. Trimming shortened V by 2 bases and J by 8 bases, and 18 bases separated the two germline ends. CDR1 and CDR2 (germline): MNHNY, SVGAGI (reference sequence). The CDR3 covers 15 residues.

This clone was recorded once. The chain uses TRBV25-1 and TRBJ2-2, with 8 positions matching TRBD2. The germline V gene encodes CDR1 MGHDK and CDR2 SYGVNS. CDR3 length equals 14 residues. Losses at the gene ends were 6 bases for V and 4 bases for J; bases not matched to a gene: 4. The CDR3, as DNA: TGTGCCAGCAGGGCACGGGGGGGCACCGGGGAGCTGTTTTTT. Protein: CASRARGGTGELFF.

This chain joins TRBV5-1 and TRBJ1-1; 11 nucleotides match TRBD1. Germline CDR1 reads SGHRS; CDR2 reads YFSETQ. The CDR3 length is 16 residues. J gave up 0 bases and V 2 bases, and 3 bases lay outside the gene matches. The CDR3 nucleotides are TGCGCCAGCAGCTTCTGGGACAGGGGGATGAACACTGAAGCTTTCTTT. Its protein product is CASSFWDRGMNTEAFF. Full variable domain (rest looked up from reference TRBV5-1 and TRBJ1-1): KAGVTQTPRYLIKTRGQQVTLSCSPISGHRSVSWYQQTPGQGLQFLFEYFSETQRNKGNFPGRFSGRQFSNSRSEMNVSTLELGDSALYLCASSFWDRGMNTEAFFGQGTRLTVV.

The chain joins TRBV10-3 to TRBJ1-3; 8 positions agree with TRBD1. V gave up 3 bases and J gave up 2 bases; unmatched junction bases: 3. The CDR3 extends over 15 amino acids. The germline V gene has CDR1 ENHRY and CDR2 SYGVKD. For the CDR3, the DNA is TGTGCCATCAGTGACCCCAGGGGGCCTGGAAACACCATATATTTT. Its protein product is CAISDPRGPGNTIYF.

The chain employs TRBV28 and TRBJ1-1; no clear D gene. The length of the CDR3 is 14 residues. Germline CDR1 reads MDHEN; CDR2 reads SYDVKM. V lost 4 bases, J lost 0 bases, and 9 bases lay in between. CDR3 sequence (DNA): TGTGCCAGCAGTTCCCCGACATTGAACACTGAAGCTTTCTTT. Amino acid sequence: CASSSPTLNTEAFF.

The chain has TRBV5-4 and TRBJ2-5; tentative D call: TRBD1 (5 bases). The DNA end is more similar to TRBJ2-7, so the J call may be wrong. This CDR3 region has 15 residues. Germline-derived CDR1 and CDR2 are SGHNT and YYREEE (reference sequence). The CDR3 DNA reads TGTGCCAGCAGCCGTCTAGGGGTTGGCACCTACGAGCAGTACTTC. It specifies CASSRLGVGTYEQYF.